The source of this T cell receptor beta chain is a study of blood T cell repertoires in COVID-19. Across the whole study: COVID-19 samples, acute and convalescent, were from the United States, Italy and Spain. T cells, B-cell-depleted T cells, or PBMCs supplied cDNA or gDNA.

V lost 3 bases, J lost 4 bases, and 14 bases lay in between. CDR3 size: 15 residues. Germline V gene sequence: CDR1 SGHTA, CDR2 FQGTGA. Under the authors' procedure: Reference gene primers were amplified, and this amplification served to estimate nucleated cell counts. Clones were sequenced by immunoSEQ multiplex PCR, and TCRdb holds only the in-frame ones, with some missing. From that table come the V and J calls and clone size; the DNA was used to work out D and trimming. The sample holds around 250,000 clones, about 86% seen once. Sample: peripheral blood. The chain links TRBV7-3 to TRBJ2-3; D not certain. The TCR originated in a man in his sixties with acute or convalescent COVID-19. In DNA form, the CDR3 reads TGTGCCAGCAGCTTGGGCCATAACCCACCAGATACGCAGTATTTT. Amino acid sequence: CASSLGHNPPDTQYF.